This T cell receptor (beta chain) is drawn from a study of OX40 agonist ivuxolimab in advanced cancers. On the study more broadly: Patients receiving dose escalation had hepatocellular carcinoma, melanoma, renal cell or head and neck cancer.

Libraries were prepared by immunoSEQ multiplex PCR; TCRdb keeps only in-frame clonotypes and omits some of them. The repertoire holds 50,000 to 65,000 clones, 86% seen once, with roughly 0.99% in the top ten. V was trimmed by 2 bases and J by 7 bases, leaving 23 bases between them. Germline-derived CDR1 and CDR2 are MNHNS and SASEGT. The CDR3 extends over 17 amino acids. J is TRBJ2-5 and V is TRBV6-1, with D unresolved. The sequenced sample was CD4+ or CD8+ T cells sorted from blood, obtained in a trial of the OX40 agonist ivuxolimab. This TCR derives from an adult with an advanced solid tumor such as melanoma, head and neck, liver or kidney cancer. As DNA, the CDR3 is TGTGCCAGCAGTGAACTCTACAGAGCCGGGTTCTCCGGGACCCAGTACTTC. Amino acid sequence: CASSELYRAGFSGTQYF.